Reported below is one T cell receptor (beta chain). Which antigen it targets is not known. A junction end diverges from the germline sequence, so it may reflect a read error. Patients with a history of autoimmune disease or receiving systemic immunosuppression were excluded from the trial. Peripheral blood for TCR sequencing was collected from all dose cohorts at baseline, on cycle 4 day 1, and on cycle 7 day 1. Samples were obtained from an open-label, multicenter, first-in-human phase I dose-escalation trial of ivuxolimab. The trial enrolled adults with locally advanced or metastatic head and neck squamous cell, hepatocellular, melanoma or renal cell carcinoma. Before TCR sequencing, CD4+ T cells and CD8+ T cells were sorted from peripheral blood as separate populations. The record originates from a study of OX40 agonist ivuxolimab in advanced cancers. As for the study more broadly: The costimulatory receptor OX40 (CD134) was targeted by ivuxolimab, a fully human IgG2 agonistic monoclonal antibody. Intravenous ivuxolimab was administered to patients every 2 weeks at six dose levels: 0.01, 0.1, 0.3, 1.5, 3 and 10 mg/kg. Among the roughly 50 dose-escalation patients, about 20 had hepatocellular carcinoma, 15 melanoma, 9 renal cell carcinoma and 9 head and neck cancer. In the dose-escalation cohort, approximately 80% of patients were male, and the mean age was approximately 60 years with a range of about 20 to 80. Prior anti-PD-1, anti-PD-L1 or anti-CTLA-4 therapy was permitted, and 40% of dose-escalation patients had received checkpoint inhibitors. Three dose-escalation patients achieved partial responses, one with hepatocellular carcinoma and two with cutaneous melanoma. The purpose of peripheral TCRbeta sequencing was to test whether ivuxolimab changed TCR sequence diversity and led to clonal T-cell expansion. The paper reports the monotherapy dose-escalation portion (N = 52 patients) of the phase I ivuxolimab trial.

What the study reported, not specific to this receptor: Which antigens the clonally expanded peripheral T cells were specific for was not determined. Low levels of normalized T-cell clonal expansion were also seen in some nonresponding patients. In the 0.1-3.0 mg/kg groups, partial responders were among the patients with the lowest normalized peripheral clonal expansion, particularly in CD8+ T cells. After ivuxolimab, CD8+ T cells had more expanded clones than CD4+ T cells on average. At doses of 0.1 to 3.0 mg/kg, clonal expansion of both CD4+ and CD8+ T cells in blood was seen between baseline and week 6.

From the germline V gene, CDR1 is SGHRS and CDR2 is YFSETQ. The CDR3 runs 15 residues from the cysteine to the phenylalanine. Only CDR3 DNA is held: 45 bases, read in frame from base 1. To sequence the TCRbeta CDR3 region, genomic DNA was isolated from the sorted cells. The immunoSEQ Assay was used for sequencing of TCRbeta CDR3 regions. TCRdb mirrors the immuneACCESS table, restricted to in-frame sequences. Some clones are absent from its copies; in checked studies, under half trace to an unresolved V gene, and the reason for the others is unknown. The sample table holds 65,000 to 80,000 clones, of which around nine tenths were seen once. The ten largest make up roughly 0.77% of the sample.

The receptor was isolated from an adult with an advanced solid tumor such as melanoma, head and neck, liver or kidney cancer. The chain is made from TRBV5-1 and TRBJ2-7; TRBD1 is perhaps the D gene, given 6 matching bases. This specimen consisted of CD4+ or CD8+ T cells sorted from blood, obtained in a trial of the OX40 agonist ivuxolimab. At the DNA level, the sequence is TGCGCCAGCAGCTTGAATGGGGACACTACCTACGGGCAGTACTTC. The resulting protein is CASSLNGDTTYGQYF.